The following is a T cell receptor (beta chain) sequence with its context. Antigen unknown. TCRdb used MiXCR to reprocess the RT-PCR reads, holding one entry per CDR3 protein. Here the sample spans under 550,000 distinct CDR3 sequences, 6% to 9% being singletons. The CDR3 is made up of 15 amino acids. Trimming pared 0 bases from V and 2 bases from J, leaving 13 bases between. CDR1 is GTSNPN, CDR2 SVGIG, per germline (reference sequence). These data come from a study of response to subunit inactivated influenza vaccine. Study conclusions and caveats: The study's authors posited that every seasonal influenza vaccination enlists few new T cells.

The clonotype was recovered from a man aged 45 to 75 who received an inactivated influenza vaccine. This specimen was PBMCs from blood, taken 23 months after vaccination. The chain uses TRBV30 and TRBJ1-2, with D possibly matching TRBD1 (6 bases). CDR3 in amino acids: CAWSVLGGSNYGYTF. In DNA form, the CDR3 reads TGTGCCTGGAGTGTACTGGGGGGCTCAAACTATGGCTACACCTTC.